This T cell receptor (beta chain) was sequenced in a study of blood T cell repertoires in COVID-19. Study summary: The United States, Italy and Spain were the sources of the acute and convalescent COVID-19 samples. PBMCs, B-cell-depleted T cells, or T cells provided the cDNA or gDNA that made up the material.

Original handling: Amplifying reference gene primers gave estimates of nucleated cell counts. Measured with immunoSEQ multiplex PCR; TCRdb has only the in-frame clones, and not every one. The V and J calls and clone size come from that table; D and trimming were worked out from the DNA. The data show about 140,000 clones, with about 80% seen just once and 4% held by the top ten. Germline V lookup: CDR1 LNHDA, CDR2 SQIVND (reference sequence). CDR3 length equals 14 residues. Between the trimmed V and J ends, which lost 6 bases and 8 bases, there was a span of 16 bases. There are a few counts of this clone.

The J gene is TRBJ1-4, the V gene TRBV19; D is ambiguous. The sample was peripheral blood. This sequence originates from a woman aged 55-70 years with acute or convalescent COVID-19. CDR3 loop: CASSPGAGREKLFF. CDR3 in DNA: TGTGCCAGTAGCCCGGGAGCGGGTCGGGAAAAACTGTTTTTT.